Shown below are 31 T cell receptor beta chains from a single sample sequenced in a study of CD8+ T cells in alopecia areata. TCR sequencing used cDNA made by reverse transcription of extracted RNA. Generated by immunoSEQ multiplex PCR, the TCRdb table keeps only in-frame clones and is missing some. The sample has 150,000 to 200,000 clones; about three fifths are singletons. Stated treatment: oral pan-JAK inhibitor, 5-10 mg twice daily. The sequenced sample was CD4+ T cells sorted from blood, obtained at week 24, from a patient treated with tofacitinib. Receptors were obtained from a human donor with alopecia areata.

This clone was counted a single time. The chain combines TRBV2 with TRBJ2-3; the D gene is possibly TRBD2 (6 bases). The CDR3 runs 16 residues. The V gene lost 7 bases and the J gene lost 6 bases, with 23 bases spanning the gap. From germline, CDR1 is SNHLY and CDR2 FYNNEI. Here the CDR3 reads CASIEFPGDRGDTQYF. The CDR3 bases are TGTGCCAGCATCGAGTTTCCGGGGGACCGGGGCGATACGCAGTATTTT.

This sequence joins TRBV15 and TRBJ1-2, with D unresolved. The CDR3 spans 15 residues. From germline, CDR1 is LNHNV and CDR2 YYDKDF (reference sequence). V was cut by 3 bases and J by 8 bases, with 19 bases left in between. CDR3 loop: CATSSPEVTAGGYTF. The CDR3 region has the DNA TGTGCCACCAGCAGCCCTGAGGTAACGGCCGGAGGCTACACCTTC. Complete variable domain (other parts from reference TRBV15 and TRBJ1-2): DAMVIQNPRYQVTQFGKPVTLSCSQTLNHNVMYWYQQKSSQAPKLLFHYYDKDFNNEADTPDNFQSRRPNTSFCFLDIRSPGLGDTAMYLCATSSPEVTAGGYTFGSGTRLTVV.

The chain couples TRBV5-4 to TRBJ1-6; no definite D call. Germline values: CDR1 SGHNT, CDR2 YYREEE (reference sequence). V lost 4 bases, J lost 0 bases, and 11 bases lay in between. This CDR3 spans 16 amino acids. CDR3 sequence reads: CASSVDGNSYNSPLHF. CDR3 nucleotide sequence: TGTGCCAGCAGCGTAGACGGGAACTCCTATAATTCACCCCTCCACTTT.

This CDR3 reads CASSRQGENSPLHF. The CDR3 DNA reads TGCGCCAGCAGCCGACAGGGGGAAAATTCACCCCTCCACTTT. The chain combines TRBV5-1 with TRBJ1-6; 9 bases agree with TRBD1. Germline V gives CDR1 SGHRS, CDR2 YFSETQ. The CDR3 covers 14 residues. Trimming removed 4 bases from V and 7 bases from J; junction bases left unmatched: 3. Complete variable domain (other parts from reference TRBV5-1 and TRBJ1-6): KAGVTQTPRYLIKTRGQQVTLSCSPISGHRSVSWYQQTPGQGLQFLFEYFSETQRNKGNFPGRFSGRQFSNSRSEMNVSTLELGDSALYLCASSRQGENSPLHFGNGTRLTVT.

The V and J genes are TRBV18 and TRBJ1-1; no clear D. This CDR3 is built from 17 residues. V lost 3 bases and J lost 5, with 22 bases in between. Germline CDR1 KGHSH, CDR2 LQKENI. CDR3 bases: TGTGCCAGCTCACCCCTTCCCGCGTCAGCAGTGGCAACTGAAGCTTTCTTT. This translates into CASSPLPASAVATEAFF.

The chain has TRBV9 and TRBJ1-2; 8 bases align to TRBD1. CDR3 size: 15 residues. V was pared by 3 bases and J by 7 bases, with 11 bases of the junction left unmatched. Germline assignment: CDR1 SGDLS and CDR2 YYNGEE. The DNA of the CDR3 is TGTGCCAGCAGCGGCGACTGGGACAGGCGGGGTGGCTACACCTTC. This gives the protein CASSGDWDRRGGYTF.

There are a few counts of this clone. The V and J genes are TRBV6-1 and TRBJ1-5; 8 positions agree with TRBD1. The CDR3 has 13 amino acids. Looked up from germline, CDR1 is MNHNS and CDR2 is SASEGT. Unmatched junction bases numbered 2, after V lost 3 bases and J lost 7 bases. CDR3 loop: CASSDPGGQPQHF. CDR3 sequence (DNA): TGTGCCAGCAGTGACCCAGGGGGCCAGCCCCAGCATTTT.

V and J are TRBV7-9 and TRBJ2-7, with 8 bases lining up with TRBD2. Losses at the gene ends were 5 bases for V and 0 bases for J; bases not matched to a gene: 6. Per the germline V gene, CDR1 is SEHNR and CDR2 is FQNEAQ (reference sequence). CDR3 length equals 15 residues. Here the CDR3 reads CASSAQAGDSYEQYF. The CDR3 region has the DNA TGTGCCAGCAGCGCCCAAGCGGGGGACTCCTACGAGCAGTACTTC.

This clone was observed a single time. The chain's CDR3 is CASSVGGVDHEQYF. The CDR3 DNA reads as TGTGCCAGCAGCGTAGGAGGGGTGGACCACGAGCAGTACTTC. This sequence joins TRBV9 and TRBJ2-7; perhaps D is TRBD1 or TRBD2 (5 bases each). The CDR3 extends over 14 amino acids. In germline, CDR1 is SGDLS, CDR2 YYNGEE. Trimming took 0 bases from V and 5 from J, leaving 12 bases between them.

The J gene is TRBJ2-6, the V gene TRBV29-1, with D maybe TRBD1 (6 bases). This CDR3 is 19 amino acids long. Germline CDR1 is SQVTM and CDR2 is ANQGSEA. V was cut by 7 bases and J by 1 base, with 26 bases left in between. In nucleotides, the CDR3 is TGCAGCGCTCTTAATAGGGTCGACAGGATGACATCTGGGGCCAACGTCCTGACTTTC. Amino acids: CSALNRVDRMTSGANVLTF.

This clone appeared a few times. The rearrangement links TRBV30 to TRBJ2-5, with D possibly matching TRBD2 (5 bases). V lost 4 bases and J lost 5, with 8 bases in between. The CDR3 is made up of 11 amino acids. Germline assignment: CDR1 GTSNPN and CDR2 SVGIG (reference sequence). The CDR3 reads CAWTQRETQYF. The CDR3 DNA reads as TGTGCCTGGACCCAGCGGGAGACCCAGTACTTC.

The chain has TRBV5-1 and TRBJ1-1; D ambiguous. Per the germline V gene, CDR1 is SGHRS and CDR2 is YFSETQ. Trimming shortened V by 4 bases and J by 4 bases, and 11 bases separated the two germline ends. The CDR3 has 13 amino acids. The CDR3 DNA reads TGCGCCAGCAGCCACAATGAGGGCACTGAAGCTTTCTTT. It yields the protein CASSHNEGTEAFF.

The V gene is TRBV7-3, the J gene TRBJ2-3; no clear D. This CDR3 comprises 14 residues. Trimming pared 5 bases from V and 0 bases from J, leaving 9 bases between. Germline V gene sequence: CDR1 SGHTA, CDR2 FQGTGA. The CDR3 here is CASSLALSTDTQYF. DNA of the CDR3: TGTGCCAGCAGCCTCGCCCTCAGCACAGATACGCAGTATTTT.

V and J are TRBV29-1 and TRBJ1-1, with 9 bases that match TRBD1. Trimming at V came to 0 bases and at J to 3 bases, leaving 5 bases not matched to a gene. The CDR3 runs 15 residues. CDR1 is SQVTM, CDR2 ANQGSEA, per germline. CDR3 bases: TGCAGCGTTGAAGATACAGGGGGCCGTGACACTGAAGCTTTCTTT. Translating gives CSVEDTGGRDTEAFF.

The V call is TRBV7-9, the J call TRBJ1-2; maybe TRBD1 (6 bases). Germline V CDR1 and CDR2: SEHNR, FQNEAQ (reference sequence). V was clipped by 1 base and J by 2 bases, with 8 bases between them. This CDR3 region has 14 residues. CDR3 sequence: CASSLDGGNYGYTF. CDR3 nucleotides: TGTGCCAGCAGCTTAGATGGGGGCAACTATGGCTACACCTTC.

In this sample, this clone turned up once. J is TRBJ2-7 and V is TRBV29-1, with D unresolved. The V and J ends lost 5 bases and 1 base respectively, with 9 bases between them. Germline V CDR1 and CDR2: SQVTM, ANQGSEA. This CDR3 contains 12 residues. The CDR3 nucleotides read TGCAGCGTTAACACGGATTCCTACGAGCAGTACTTC. It yields the protein CSVNTDSYEQYF.

This clone was observed a handful of times. This rearrangement joins TRBV29-1 to TRBJ2-3; the D gene is possibly TRBD2 (6 bases). V lost 6 bases and J lost 2, with 12 bases in between. Looked up from germline, CDR1 is SQVTM and CDR2 is ANQGSEA. This CDR3 spans 13 amino acids. The CDR3 spells CSVAGSFTDTQYF. The CDR3 nucleotides read TGCAGCGTGGCGGGGAGTTTCACAGATACGCAGTATTTT.

This chain uses TRBV6-6 with TRBJ1-2; no reliable D call. Germline CDR1 and CDR2: MNHNY and SVGAGI (reference sequence). Trimming stripped 6 bases from V and 7 bases from J, with 15 bases between. This CDR3 is built from 13 residues. The CDR3 region is CASSPESKRGYTF. The CDR3 DNA sequence: TGTGCCAGCAGCCCGGAATCGAAGCGTGGCTACACCTTC.

The rearrangement links TRBV10-3 to TRBJ2-3; the D call may be TRBD1 or TRBD2 (5 bases each). CDR3 size: 16 residues. V was shortened by 7 bases and J by 0 bases, with 17 bases between the two germline ends. Germline V lookup: CDR1 ENHRY, CDR2 SYGVKD. CDR3 loop: CAINRDGPLSTDTQYF. The CDR3 bases are TGTGCCATCAACCGGGACGGACCCCTAAGCACAGATACGCAGTATTTT.

The rearrangement links TRBV30 to TRBJ1-4; D not certain. The CDR3 extends over 13 amino acids. The V end lost 2 bases, the J end lost 7 bases, and 11 bases lay between the germline ends. Germline values: CDR1 GTSNPN, CDR2 SVGIG (reference sequence). This CDR3 is CAWSLGNVEKLFF. As DNA, the CDR3 is TGTGCCTGGAGTTTAGGGAATGTTGAAAAACTGTTTTTT.

Concerning this clone: The same CDR3 is also encoded by other DNA sequences in this sample. The rearrangement links TRBV5-1 to TRBJ2-7, with D possibly TRBD2 on 6 matching bases. CDR1 is SGHRS, CDR2 YFSETQ, per germline. The CDR3 runs 15 residues. V was clipped by 4 bases and J by 0 bases, with 14 bases between them. The CDR3 bases are TGCGCCAGCAGCCTCACTGGGGGACTCTCCTACGAGCAGTACTTC. Its protein product is CASSLTGGLSYEQYF.

This clone was counted between two and nine times. The chain is built from TRBV19 and TRBJ1-2, with D tentatively TRBD1 (5 bases). Germline assignment: CDR1 LNHDA and CDR2 SQIVND (reference sequence). The CDR3 spans 14 residues. V dropped 5 bases and J dropped 5 bases, with 15 bases sitting between them. CDR3 coding DNA: TGTGCCAGTAGTTGGCAGGGACTGGGATATGGCTACACCTTC. As protein: CASSWQGLGYGYTF.

The chain joins TRBV14 to TRBJ1-1; D is undetermined. Germline V gene data show CDR1 as SGHDN and CDR2 as FVKESK. CDR3 size: 15 residues. V was clipped by 1 base and J by 1 base, with 10 bases between them. The CDR3 DNA reads as TGTGCCAGCAGCCAAGCACGATCAAGGAACACTGAAGCTTTCTTT. Its translation is CASSQARSRNTEAFF. Filled out from reference TRBV14 and TRBJ1-1, the complete variable domain reads EAGVTQFPSHSVIEKGQTVTLRCDPISGHDNLYWYRRVMGKEIKFLLHFVKESKQDESGMPNNRFLAERTGGTYSTLKVQPAELEDSGVYFCASSQARSRNTEAFFGQGTRLTVV.

This clone was observed a few times. The chain employs TRBV10-2 and TRBJ2-3; D is possibly TRBD2 (7 bases). The germline CDR1 and CDR2 sequences are WSHSY and SAAADI. The CDR3 contains 13 residues. Between the trimmed V and J ends, which lost 2 bases and 8 bases, there was a span of 11 bases. The CDR3 reads CASSERGASTQYF. The CDR3 bases are TGCGCCAGCAGTGAGCGGGGGGCTAGTACGCAGTATTTT.

This chain links TRBV25-1 with TRBJ1-6, with 10 nucleotides matching TRBD1. V dropped 6 bases and J dropped 8; count of bases not matched to a gene: 10. This CDR3 has 16 amino acids. CDR1 is MGHDK, CDR2 SYGVNS, per germline. CDR3 nucleotide sequence: TGTGCCAGCAGGCCAACGACAGGGGGCTCGGATTCACCCCTCCACTTT. It yields the protein CASRPTTGGSDSPLHF.

This clone was observed a handful of times. This chain connects TRBV5-5 to TRBJ1-2, with D hard to call. V lost 0 bases to trimming and J lost 4 bases, with 13 bases between them. Germline-derived CDR1 and CDR2 are SGHKS and YYEKEE (reference sequence). The CDR3 has 15 amino acids. The CDR3 spells CASSLEVGTGYGYTF. CDR3 nucleotides: TGTGCCAGCAGCTTGGAGGTTGGTACTGGCTATGGCTACACCTTC.

The chain uses TRBV2 and TRBJ2-7; D is uncertain. This CDR3 spans 13 amino acids. Germline CDR1 reads SNHLY; CDR2 reads FYNNEI. V was clipped by 3 bases and J by 9 bases, with 15 bases between them. CDR3 sequence (DNA): TGTGCCAGCAGTGAGGACGGCGGTTTGAGGCAGTACTTC. Amino acids: CASSEDGGLRQYF.

This sequence joins TRBV5-6 and TRBJ2-2; 7 nucleotides agree with TRBD1. The V and J ends lost 3 bases and 7 bases, in that order; junction bases with no gene match: 12. This CDR3 contains 16 residues. CDR1 and CDR2 from the germline V gene are SGHDT and YYEEEE. CDR3 bases: TGTGCCAGCAGCTCTGTTGACAGGGTCCGGGGCGGGGAGCTGTTTTTT. This gives the protein CASSSVDRVRGGELFF. The complete variable domain, with remaining parts taken from reference TRBV5-6 and TRBJ2-2, reads DAGVTQSPTHLIKTRGQQVTLRCSPKSGHDTVSWYQQALGQGPQFIFQYYEEEERQRGNFPDRFSGHQFPNYSSELNVNALLLGDSALYLCASSSVDRVRGGELFFGEGSRLTVL.

The chain links TRBV11-2 to TRBJ2-6; the D is unclear. Between the trimmed V and J ends, which lost 7 bases and 0 bases, there was a span of 7 bases. CDR1 and CDR2 from the germline V gene are SGHAT and FQNNGV. The CDR3 has 14 amino acids. The CDR3 sequence is CASIPLSGANVLTF. Here the CDR3 DNA reads TGTGCCAGCATCCCTCTCTCTGGGGCCAACGTCCTGACTTTC.

The V gene is TRBV29-1, the J gene TRBJ1-2; D unresolved. The CDR3 runs to 9 residues. Germline CDR1 is SQVTM and CDR2 is ANQGSEA. V was cut by 4 bases and J by 6 bases, with 3 bases left in between. DNA for the CDR3: TGCAGCGTTGGGGATGGCTACACCTTC. This codes for CSVGDGYTF.

This chain connects TRBV29-1 to TRBJ2-3; 8 bases fit TRBD2. J lost 4 bases, V lost 4 bases, and 4 bases had no gene match. The CDR3 is 13 amino acids. Germline V gene sequence: CDR1 SQVTM, CDR2 ANQGSEA. CDR3 sequence: CSVGNGGADTQYF. CDR3 DNA: TGCAGCGTTGGTAACGGGGGGGCAGATACGCAGTATTTT.